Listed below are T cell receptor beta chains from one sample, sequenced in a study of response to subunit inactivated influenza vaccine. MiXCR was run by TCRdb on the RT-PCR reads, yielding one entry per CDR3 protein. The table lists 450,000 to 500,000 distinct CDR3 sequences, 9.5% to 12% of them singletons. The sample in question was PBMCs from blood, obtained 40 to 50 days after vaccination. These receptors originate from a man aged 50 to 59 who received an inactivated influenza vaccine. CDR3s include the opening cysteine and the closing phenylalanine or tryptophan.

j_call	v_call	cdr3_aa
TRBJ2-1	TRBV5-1	CASSSALAGHYNEQFF
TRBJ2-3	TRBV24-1	CATSDFERQGHPLSTDTQYF
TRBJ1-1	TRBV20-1	CSALRVNTEAFF
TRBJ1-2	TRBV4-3	CASSQTTIDNYGYTF
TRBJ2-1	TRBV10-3	CAISATRGGRDNEQFF
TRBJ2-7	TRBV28	CASSWTSGGATYEQYF
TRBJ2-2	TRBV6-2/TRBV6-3	CASSYSPSGTGLLWRTGELFF
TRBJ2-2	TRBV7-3	CASSSLSPSGELFF
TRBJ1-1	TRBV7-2	CASSLRDMGNTEAFF
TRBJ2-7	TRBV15	CATSPDRGYEQYF
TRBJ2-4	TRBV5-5	CASSLPLKNIQYF
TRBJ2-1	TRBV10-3	CAAGQGDNEQFF
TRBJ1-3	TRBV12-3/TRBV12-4	CASSPTWSSSGNTIYF
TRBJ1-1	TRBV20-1	CSARKGASVNTEAFF